This T cell receptor beta chain was recorded in a study of blood T cell repertoires in COVID-19. Study context: T cells, B-cell-depleted T cells, or PBMCs provided the cDNA or gDNA that served as material.

Sequencing used immunoSEQ multiplex PCR; TCRdb keeps in-frame clones, though not all of them. The sample has more than 85,000 clones; about 87% are singletons. Per the germline V gene, CDR1 is SGHRS and CDR2 is YFSETQ. Between the trimmed V and J ends, which lost 0 bases and 1 base, there was a span of 13 bases. The CDR3 runs 17 residues. The receptor comes from a woman aged 45-65 years with acute or convalescent COVID-19. The sequenced material came from peripheral blood. The V call is TRBV5-1, the J call TRBJ2-2; D is possibly TRBD2 (5 bases). Written as DNA, the CDR3 is TGCGCCAGCAGCTTGGAAACCGGACTTTGGAACACCGGGGAGCTGTTTTTT. This encodes CASSLETGLWNTGELFF.